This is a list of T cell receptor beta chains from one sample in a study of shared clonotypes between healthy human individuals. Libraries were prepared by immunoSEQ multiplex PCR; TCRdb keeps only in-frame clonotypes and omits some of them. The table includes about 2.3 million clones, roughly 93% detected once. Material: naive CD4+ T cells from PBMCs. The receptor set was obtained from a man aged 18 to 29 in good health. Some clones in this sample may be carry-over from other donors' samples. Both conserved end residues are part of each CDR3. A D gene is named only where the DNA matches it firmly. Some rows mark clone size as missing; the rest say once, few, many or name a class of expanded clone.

CASSLGGLGRQETQYF,TGTGCCAGCAGTTTAGGTGGGCTGGGGCGACAAGAGACCCAGTACTTC,-,TRBJ2-5,-,TRBV28
CSAPRGFEQFF,TGCAGTGCTCCCAGGGGGTTTGAGCAGTTCTTC,TRBD1,TRBJ2-1,-,TRBV20-1
CSTGQGATEAFF,TGCAGCACCGGACAGGGGGCCACTGAAGCTTTCTTT,TRBD1,TRBJ1-1,-,TRBV29-1
CASSAIYRGLSYEQYF,TGTGCCAGCAGCGCGATCTACAGGGGGCTCTCCTACGAGCAGTACTTC,TRBD1,TRBJ2-7,-,TRBV9
CASSEAHLYLGGELFF,TGTGCCAGCAGTGAAGCGCACCTCTACTTGGGGGGGGAGCTGTTTTTT,-,TRBJ2-2,-,TRBV2
CASSRSWGQLYEQYF,TGCGCCAGCAGCCGAAGTTGGGGACAGTTGTACGAGCAGTACTTC,TRBD1,TRBJ2-7,-,TRBV4-1
CASSQTGLQETQYF,TGCGCCAGCAGCCAAACAGGGCTCCAAGAGACCCAGTACTTC,-,TRBJ2-5,-,TRBV4-1
CSVELPGGDKYADTQYF,TGCAGCGTTGAATTACCGGGGGGGGACAAGTACGCAGATACGCAGTATTTT,TRBD2,TRBJ2-3,-,TRBV29-1
CASSLTGTNEKLFF,TGTGCCAGCAGCTTGACAGGGACTAATGAAAAACTGTTTTTT,TRBD1,TRBJ1-4,few,TRBV11-2
CSVLSGTPNSPLHF,TGCAGCGTTCTATCCGGGACCCCTAATTCACCCCTCCACTTT,-,TRBJ1-6,-,TRBV29-1
CASSLRTQGASGELFF,TGCGCCAGCAGCTTGAGAACACAAGGTGCGTCCGGGGAGCTGTTTTTT,-,TRBJ2-2,-,TRBV5-1
CASSLALGPSNQPQHF,TGTGCCAGCAGCTTGGCCCTGGGGCCTAGCAATCAGCCCCAGCATTTT,-,TRBJ1-5,-,TRBV5-5
CASSRDWDDEQYF,TGTGCCAGCAGCCGGGACTGGGACGACGAGCAGTACTTC,-,TRBJ2-7,once,TRBV28
CASSTAEGAYEQYF,TGTGCCAGCAGTACCGCGGAGGGGGCCTACGAGCAGTACTTC,-,TRBJ2-7,-,TRBV6-5
CASSARRSGVSSYEQYF,TGTGCCAGCAGCGCCCGACGCAGCGGAGTGAGCTCCTACGAGCAGTACTTC,-,TRBJ2-7,-,TRBV11-2
CASSQRQGLSYEQYF,TGCGCCAGCAGCCAGAGACAGGGATTGTCCTACGAGCAGTACTTC,TRBD1,TRBJ2-7,-,TRBV4-3
CASSSSRGGYGYTF,TGTGCCAGCAGTTCCTCGAGGGGAGGCTATGGCTACACCTTC,-,TRBJ1-2,-,TRBV28
CASSWDHGIYEQYF,TGTGCCAGCAGCTGGGACCATGGGATCTACGAGCAGTACTTC,-,TRBJ2-7,-,TRBV11-2
CASSLDRGTYEQYF,TGTGCCAGCAGCCTAGACAGGGGAACGTACGAGCAGTACTTC,TRBD1,TRBJ2-7,-,TRBV4-2
CASSLYFGTHEGETQYF,TGTGCCAGCAGCTTGTACTTCGGGACACACGAGGGAGAGACCCAGTACTTC,-,TRBJ2-5,-,TRBV5-6
CASSLDGGTLALNEQYF,TGTGCCAGCAGCTTGGATGGAGGGACCCTCGCGCTCAACGAGCAGTACTTC,-,TRBJ2-7,-,TRBV5-4
CASSPPNEVNEQFF,TGTGCCAGCTCACCCCCCAACGAGGTTAATGAGCAGTTCTTC,-,TRBJ2-1,-,TRBV18
CASSWGLNSGSTDTQYF,TGCGCCAGCAGCTGGGGACTGAATAGCGGGAGCACAGATACGCAGTATTTT,TRBD2,TRBJ2-3,-,TRBV5-1
CASSLVSLANTEAFF,TGTGCCAGCAGCTTGGTTTCACTCGCGAACACTGAAGCTTTCTTT,-,TRBJ1-1,-,TRBV5-5
CASSLADSRYTF,TGTGCCAGCAGCTTAGCCGACAGCCGCTACACCTTC,-,TRBJ1-2,-,TRBV7-2
CASSLSGSGTGGFWQYF,TGTGCCAGCAGCTTAAGCGGTTCCGGGACAGGGGGATTTTGGCAGTACTTC,TRBD1,TRBJ2-7,-,TRBV7-9
CASSPPGRQETQYF,TGTGCCAGCTCACCACCGGGCAGGCAAGAGACCCAGTACTTC,-,TRBJ2-5,-,TRBV18
CASSYDPSGNTIYF,TGTGCCAGCAGTTACGACCCCTCTGGAAACACCATATATTTT,-,TRBJ1-3,-,TRBV6-6